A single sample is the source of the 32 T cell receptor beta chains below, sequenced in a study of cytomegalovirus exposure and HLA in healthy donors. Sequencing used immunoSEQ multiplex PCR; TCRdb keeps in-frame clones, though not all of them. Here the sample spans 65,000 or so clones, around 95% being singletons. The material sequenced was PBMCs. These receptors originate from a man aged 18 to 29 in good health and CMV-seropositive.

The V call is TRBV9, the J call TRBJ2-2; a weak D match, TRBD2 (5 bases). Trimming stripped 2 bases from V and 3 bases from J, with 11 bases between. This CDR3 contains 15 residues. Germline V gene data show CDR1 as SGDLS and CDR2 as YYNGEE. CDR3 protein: CASSVLDYHTGELFF. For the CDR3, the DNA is TGTGCCAGCAGCGTCCTCGACTACCACACCGGGGAGCTGTTTTTT.

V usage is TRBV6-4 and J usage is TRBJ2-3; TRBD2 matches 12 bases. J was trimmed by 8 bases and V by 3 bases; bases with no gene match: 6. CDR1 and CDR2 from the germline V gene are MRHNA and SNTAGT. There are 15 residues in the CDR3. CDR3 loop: CASSETSGGAGTQYF. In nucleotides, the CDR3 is TGTGCCAGCAGTGAGACTAGCGGGGGTGCTGGTACGCAGTATTTT.

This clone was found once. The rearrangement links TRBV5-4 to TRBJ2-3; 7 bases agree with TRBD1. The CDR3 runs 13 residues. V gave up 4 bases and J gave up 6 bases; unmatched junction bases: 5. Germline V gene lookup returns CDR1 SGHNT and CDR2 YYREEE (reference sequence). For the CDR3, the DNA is TGTGCCAGCAGCGAAAGGGGGCGGGATACGCAGTATTTT. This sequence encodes CASSERGRDTQYF. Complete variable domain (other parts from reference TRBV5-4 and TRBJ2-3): ETGVTQSPTHLIKTRGQQVTLRCSSQSGHNTVSWYQQALGQGPQFIFQYYREEENGRGNFPPRFSGLQFPNYSSELNVNALELDDSALYLCASSERGRDTQYFGPGTRLTVL.

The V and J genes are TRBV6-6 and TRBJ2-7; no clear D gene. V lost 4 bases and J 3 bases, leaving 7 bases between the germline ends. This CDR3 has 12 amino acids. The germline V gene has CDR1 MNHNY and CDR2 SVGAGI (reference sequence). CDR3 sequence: CASSSRSYEQYF. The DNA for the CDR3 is TGTGCCAGCAGTTCCCGCAGCTACGAGCAGTACTTC.

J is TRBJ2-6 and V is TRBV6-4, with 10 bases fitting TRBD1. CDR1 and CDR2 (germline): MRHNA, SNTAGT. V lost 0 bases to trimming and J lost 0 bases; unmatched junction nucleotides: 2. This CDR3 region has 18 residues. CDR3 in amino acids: CASSDSGTGVSGANVLTF. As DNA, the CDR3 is TGTGCCAGCAGTGACTCGGGGACAGGGGTCTCTGGGGCCAACGTCCTGACTTTC.

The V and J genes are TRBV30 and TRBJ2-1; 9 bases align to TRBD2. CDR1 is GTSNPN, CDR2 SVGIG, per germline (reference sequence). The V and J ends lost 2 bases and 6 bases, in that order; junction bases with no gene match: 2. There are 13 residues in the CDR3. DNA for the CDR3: TGTGCCTGGAGTACACTAGCGGGCAATGAGCAGTTCTTC. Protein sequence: CAWSTLAGNEQFF.

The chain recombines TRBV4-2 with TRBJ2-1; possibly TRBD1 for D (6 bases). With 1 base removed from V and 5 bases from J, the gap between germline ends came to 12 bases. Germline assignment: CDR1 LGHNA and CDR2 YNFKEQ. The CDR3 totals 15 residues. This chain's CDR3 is CASSQGSQGNNEQFF. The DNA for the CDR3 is TGTGCCAGCAGCCAAGGTTCACAGGGTAACAATGAGCAGTTCTTC.

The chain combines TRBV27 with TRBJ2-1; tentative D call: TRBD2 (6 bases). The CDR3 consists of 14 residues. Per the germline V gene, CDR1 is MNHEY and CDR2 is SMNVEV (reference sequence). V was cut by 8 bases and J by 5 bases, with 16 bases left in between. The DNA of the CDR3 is TGTGCCAGCGGGATAGGGACTCACCACAATGAGCAGTTCTTC. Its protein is CASGIGTHHNEQFF.

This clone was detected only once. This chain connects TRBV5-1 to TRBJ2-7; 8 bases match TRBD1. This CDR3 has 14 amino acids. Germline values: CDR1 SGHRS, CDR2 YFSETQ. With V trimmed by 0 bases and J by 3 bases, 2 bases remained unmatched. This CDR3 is CASSLEGQGYEQYF. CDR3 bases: TGCGCCAGCAGCTTGGAAGGACAGGGCTACGAGCAGTACTTC.

The CDR3 reads CASTRGQANTEAFF. The CDR3 DNA follows: TGCGCCAGCACGAGAGGACAGGCGAACACTGAAGCTTTCTTT. This chain uses TRBV5-1 with TRBJ1-1; 7 bases match TRBD1. Germline V lookup: CDR1 SGHRS, CDR2 YFSETQ. Trimming removed 6 bases from V and 1 base from J; junction bases left unmatched: 6. The CDR3 is 14 amino acids.

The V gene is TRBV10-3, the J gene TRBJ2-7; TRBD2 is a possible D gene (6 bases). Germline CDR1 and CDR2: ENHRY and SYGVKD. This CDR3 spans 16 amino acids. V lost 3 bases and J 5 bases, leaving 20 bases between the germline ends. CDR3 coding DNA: TGTGCCATCAGTGATAATGCAGGGTTTACGGGGGACGAGCAGTACTTC. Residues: CAISDNAGFTGDEQYF.

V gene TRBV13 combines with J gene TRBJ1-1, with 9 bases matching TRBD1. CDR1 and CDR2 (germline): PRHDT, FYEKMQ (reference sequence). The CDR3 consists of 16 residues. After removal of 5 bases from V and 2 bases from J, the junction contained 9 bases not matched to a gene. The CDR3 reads CASSPRTGAPNTEAFF. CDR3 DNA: TGTGCCAGCAGCCCCCGGACAGGGGCCCCTAACACTGAAGCTTTCTTT. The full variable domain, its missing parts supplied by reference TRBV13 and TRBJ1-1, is AAGVIQSPRHLIKEKRETATLKCYPIPRHDTVYWYQQGPGQDPQFLISFYEKMQSDKGSIPDRFSAQQFSDYHSELNMSSLELGDSALYFCASSPRTGAPNTEAFFGQGTRLTVV.

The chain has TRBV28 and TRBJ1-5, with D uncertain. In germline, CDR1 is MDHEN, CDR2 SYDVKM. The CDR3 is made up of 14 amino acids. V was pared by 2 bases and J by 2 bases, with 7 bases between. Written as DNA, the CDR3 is TGTGCCAGCAGTTTAAGCCGGGGCAATCAGCCCCAGCATTTT. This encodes CASSLSRGNQPQHF.

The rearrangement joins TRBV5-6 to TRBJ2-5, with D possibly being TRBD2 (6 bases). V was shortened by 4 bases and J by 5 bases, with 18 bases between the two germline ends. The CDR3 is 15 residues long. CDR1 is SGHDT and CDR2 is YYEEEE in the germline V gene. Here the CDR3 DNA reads TGTGCCAGCAGCCGCGGGCAGGGAGGATGGGAGACCCAGTACTTC. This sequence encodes CASSRGQGGWETQYF.

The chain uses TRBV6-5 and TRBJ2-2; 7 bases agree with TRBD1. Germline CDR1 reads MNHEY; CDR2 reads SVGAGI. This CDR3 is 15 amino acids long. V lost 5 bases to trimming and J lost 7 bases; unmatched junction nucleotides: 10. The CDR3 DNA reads TGTGCCAGCAGTCCCGACAGGGTCGTTAGCGGGGAGCTGTTTTTT. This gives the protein CASSPDRVVSGELFF.

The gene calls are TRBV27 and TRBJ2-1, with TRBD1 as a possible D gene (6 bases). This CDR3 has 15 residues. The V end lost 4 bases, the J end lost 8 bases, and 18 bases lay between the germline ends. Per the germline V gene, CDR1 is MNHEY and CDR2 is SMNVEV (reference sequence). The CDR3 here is CASSSRRGFGHEQFF. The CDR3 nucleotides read TGTGCCAGCAGTTCCCGCAGGGGTTTCGGGCATGAGCAGTTCTTC.

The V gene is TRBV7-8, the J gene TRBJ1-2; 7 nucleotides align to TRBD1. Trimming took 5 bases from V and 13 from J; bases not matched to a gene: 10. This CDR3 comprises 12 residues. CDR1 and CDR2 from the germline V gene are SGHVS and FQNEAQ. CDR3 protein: CASSGDSAHGTF. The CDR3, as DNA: TGTGCCAGCAGCGGGGACAGCGCCCATGGCACCTTC.

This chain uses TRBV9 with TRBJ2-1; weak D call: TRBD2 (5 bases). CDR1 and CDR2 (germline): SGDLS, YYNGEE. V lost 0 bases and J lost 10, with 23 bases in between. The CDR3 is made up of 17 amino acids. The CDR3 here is CASSVATVWMEAEEQFF. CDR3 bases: TGTGCCAGCAGCGTAGCAACAGTCTGGATGGAAGCGGAGGAGCAGTTCTTC.

CDR3 coding DNA: TGTGCTCCGAACAGGGCCGGTTCTAGCACAGATACGCAGTATTTT. Translating gives CAPNRAGSSTDTQYF. The chain joins TRBV19 to TRBJ2-3; D is perhaps TRBD1 (6 bases). Looked up from germline, CDR1 is LNHDA and CDR2 is SQIVND (reference sequence). The CDR3 covers 15 residues. Complete variable domain (other parts from reference TRBV19 and TRBJ2-3): DGGITQSPKYLFRKEGQNVTLSCEQNLNHDAMYWYRQDPGQGLRLIYYSQIVNDFQKGDIAEGYSVSREKKESFPLTVTSAQKNPTAFYLCAPNRAGSSTDTQYFGPGTRLTVL.

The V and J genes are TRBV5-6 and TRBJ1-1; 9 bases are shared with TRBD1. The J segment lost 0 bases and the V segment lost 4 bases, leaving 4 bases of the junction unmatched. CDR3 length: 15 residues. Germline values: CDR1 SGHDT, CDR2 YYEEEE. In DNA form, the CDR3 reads TGTGCCAGCAGCCTGACAGGGGGACTGAACACTGAAGCTTTCTTT. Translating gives CASSLTGGLNTEAFF. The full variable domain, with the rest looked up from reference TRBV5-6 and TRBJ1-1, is DAGVTQSPTHLIKTRGQQVTLRCSPKSGHDTVSWYQQALGQGPQFIFQYYEEEERQRGNFPDRFSGHQFPNYSSELNVNALLLGDSALYLCASSLTGGLNTEAFFGQGTRLTVV.

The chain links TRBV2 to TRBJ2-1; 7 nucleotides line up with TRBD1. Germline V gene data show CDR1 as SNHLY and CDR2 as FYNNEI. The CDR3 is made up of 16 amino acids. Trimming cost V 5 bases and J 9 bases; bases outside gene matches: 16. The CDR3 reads CASSNHRDRGQGEQFF. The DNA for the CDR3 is TGTGCCAGCAGTAATCACCGGGACAGAGGTCAGGGTGAGCAGTTCTTC.

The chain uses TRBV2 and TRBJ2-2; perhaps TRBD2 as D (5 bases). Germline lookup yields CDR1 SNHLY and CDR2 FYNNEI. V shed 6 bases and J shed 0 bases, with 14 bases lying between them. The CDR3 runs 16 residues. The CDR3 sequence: CASSAIRGTNTGELFF. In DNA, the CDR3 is TGTGCCAGCAGCGCCATAAGAGGGACGAACACCGGGGAGCTGTTTTTT.

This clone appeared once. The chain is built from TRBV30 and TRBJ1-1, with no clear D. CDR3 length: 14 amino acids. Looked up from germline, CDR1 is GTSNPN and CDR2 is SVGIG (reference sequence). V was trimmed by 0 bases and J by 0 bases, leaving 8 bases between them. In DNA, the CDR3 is TGTGCCTGGAGTGTGAGGGCGATGAACACTGAAGCTTTCTTT. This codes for CAWSVRAMNTEAFF.

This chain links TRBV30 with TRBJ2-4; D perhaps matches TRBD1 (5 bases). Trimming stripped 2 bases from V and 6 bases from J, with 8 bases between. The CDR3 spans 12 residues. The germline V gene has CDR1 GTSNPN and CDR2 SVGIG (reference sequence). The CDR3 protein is CAWSTQGNIQYF. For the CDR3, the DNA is TGTGCCTGGAGTACCCAGGGAAACATTCAGTACTTC.

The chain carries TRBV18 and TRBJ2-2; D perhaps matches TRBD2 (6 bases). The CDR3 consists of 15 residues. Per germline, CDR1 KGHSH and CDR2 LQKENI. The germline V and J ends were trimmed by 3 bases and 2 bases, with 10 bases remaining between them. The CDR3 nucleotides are TGTGCCAGCTCACCGGGGACTCTTAACACCGGGGAGCTGTTTTTT. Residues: CASSPGTLNTGELFF.

CDR3 bases: TGTGCCAGCAGTTACTCGCACAGCTATGGCTACACCTTC. Its translation is CASSYSHSYGYTF. The chain combines TRBV6-5 with TRBJ1-2; D is ambiguous. Germline V gene sequence: CDR1 MNHEY, CDR2 SVGAGI. There are 13 residues in the CDR3. V lost 0 bases and J 4 bases, leaving 6 bases between the germline ends.

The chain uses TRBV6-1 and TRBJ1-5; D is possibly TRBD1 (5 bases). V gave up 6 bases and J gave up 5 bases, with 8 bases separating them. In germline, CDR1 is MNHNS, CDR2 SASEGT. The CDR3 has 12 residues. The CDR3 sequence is CASSSTDQPQHF. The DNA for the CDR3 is TGTGCCAGCAGCTCGACAGATCAGCCCCAGCATTTT.

The CDR3 nucleotides read TGCAGCGTCGAAAACCCAGGGGTGGGAGACACTGAAGCTTTCTTT. Translation: CSVENPGVGDTEAFF. The rearrangement joins TRBV29-1 to TRBJ1-1; D is possibly TRBD1 (6 bases). Germline V gives CDR1 SQVTM, CDR2 ANQGSEA. Trimming shortened V by 6 bases and J by 3 bases, and 20 bases separated the two germline ends. CDR3 length: 15 amino acids. Together with reference TRBV29-1 and TRBJ1-1, the CDR3 gives the full variable domain: SAVISQKPSRDICQRGTSLTIQCQVDSQVTMMFWYRQQPGQSLTLIATANQGSEATYESGFVIDKFPISRPNLTFSTLTVSNMSPEDSSIYLCSVENPGVGDTEAFFGQGTRLTVV.

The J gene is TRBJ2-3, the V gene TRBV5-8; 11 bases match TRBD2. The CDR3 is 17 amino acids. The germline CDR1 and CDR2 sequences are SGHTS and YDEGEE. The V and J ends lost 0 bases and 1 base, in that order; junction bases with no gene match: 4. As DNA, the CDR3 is TGTGCCAGCAGCTTGGAAAAGACTAGCGGGGGCACAGATACGCAGTATTTT. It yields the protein CASSLEKTSGGTDTQYF.

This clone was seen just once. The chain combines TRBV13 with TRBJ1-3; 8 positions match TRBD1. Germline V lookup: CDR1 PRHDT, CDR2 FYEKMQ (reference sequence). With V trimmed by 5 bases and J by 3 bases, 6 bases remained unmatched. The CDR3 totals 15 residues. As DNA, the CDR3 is TGTGCCAGCAGCCTCTCGACAGGGGATGGAAACACCATATATTTT. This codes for CASSLSTGDGNTIYF.

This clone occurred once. This chain's CDR3 is CAWTDFSRTSGYNEQFF. The CDR3 nucleotides read TGTGCCTGGACCGACTTCAGTAGGACTAGCGGGTACAATGAGCAGTTCTTC. The chain links TRBV30 to TRBJ2-1; 11 positions match TRBD2. V lost 4 bases and J lost 4; bases outside the gene matches: 12. Germline V gene lookup returns CDR1 GTSNPN and CDR2 SVGIG (reference sequence). CDR3 length equals 17 residues.

In nucleotides, the CDR3 is TGTGCCAGCAGCTCGACAGGGCTCCATGAAAAACTGTTTTTT. Its translation: CASSSTGLHEKLFF. V is TRBV7-9 and J is TRBJ1-4, with TRBD1 matching over 7 bases. Looked up from germline, CDR1 is SEHNR and CDR2 is FQNEAQ (reference sequence). The CDR3 runs 14 residues. Germline trimming cut 4 bases from V and 6 bases from J; bases unmatched to any gene: 5. Together with reference TRBV7-9 and TRBJ1-4, the CDR3 gives the full variable domain: DTGVSQNPRHKITKRGQNVTFRCDPISEHNRLYWYRQTLGQGPEFLTYFQNEAQLEKSRLLSDRFSAERPKGSFSTLEIQRTEQGDSAMYLCASSSTGLHEKLFFGSGTQLSVL.